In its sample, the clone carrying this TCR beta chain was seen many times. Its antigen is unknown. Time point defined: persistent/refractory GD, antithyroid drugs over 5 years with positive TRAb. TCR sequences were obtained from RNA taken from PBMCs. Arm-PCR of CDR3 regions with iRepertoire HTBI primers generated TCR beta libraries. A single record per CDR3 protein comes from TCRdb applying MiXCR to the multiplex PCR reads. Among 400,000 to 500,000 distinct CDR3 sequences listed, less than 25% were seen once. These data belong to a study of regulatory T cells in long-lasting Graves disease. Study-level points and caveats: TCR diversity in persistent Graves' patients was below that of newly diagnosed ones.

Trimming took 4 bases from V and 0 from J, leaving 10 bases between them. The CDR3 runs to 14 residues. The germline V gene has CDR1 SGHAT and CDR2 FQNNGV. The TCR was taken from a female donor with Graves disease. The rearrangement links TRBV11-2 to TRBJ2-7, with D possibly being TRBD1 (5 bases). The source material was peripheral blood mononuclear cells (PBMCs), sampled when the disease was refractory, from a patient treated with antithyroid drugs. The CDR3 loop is CASSYSGFSYEQYF. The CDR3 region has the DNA TGTGCCAGCAGCTATTCAGGGTTCTCCTACGAGCAGTACTTC.